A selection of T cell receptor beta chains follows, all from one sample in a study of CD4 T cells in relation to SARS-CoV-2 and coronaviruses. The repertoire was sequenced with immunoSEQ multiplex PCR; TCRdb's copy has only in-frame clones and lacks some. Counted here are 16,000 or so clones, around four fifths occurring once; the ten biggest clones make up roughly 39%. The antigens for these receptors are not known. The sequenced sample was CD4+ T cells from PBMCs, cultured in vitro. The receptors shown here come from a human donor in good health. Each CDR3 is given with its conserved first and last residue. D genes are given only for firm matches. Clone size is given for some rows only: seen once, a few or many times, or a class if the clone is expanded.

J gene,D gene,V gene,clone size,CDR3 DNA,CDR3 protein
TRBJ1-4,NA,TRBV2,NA,TGTGCCAGCAAGGGGGTTGGAAGTGAAAAACTGTTTTTT,CASKGVGSEKLFF
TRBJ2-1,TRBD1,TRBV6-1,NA,TGTGCCAGCAGTGAAGGGACAGGGGGCTACAATGAGCAGTTCTTC,CASSEGTGGYNEQFF
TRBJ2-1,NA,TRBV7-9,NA,TGTGCCAGCAGCTTAGTGGCGCAAGTTATGAATGAGCAGTTCTTC,CASSLVAQVMNEQFF
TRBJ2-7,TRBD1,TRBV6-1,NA,TGTGCCAGCAGTGACGGCGGGACAGGGTCTTACGAGCAGTACTTC,CASSDGGTGSYEQYF
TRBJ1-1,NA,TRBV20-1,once,TGCAGTGCTAGAGAGCGGTCCGAAGCTTTCTTT,CSARERSEAFF
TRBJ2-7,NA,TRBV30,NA,TGTGCCTGGGTGGACACCTACGAGCAGTACTTC,CAWVDTYEQYF
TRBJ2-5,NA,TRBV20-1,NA,TGCAGTGCTAGATTTTCGGAGACCCAGTACTTC,CSARFSETQYF
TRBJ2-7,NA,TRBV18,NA,TGTGCCAGCTCAACCACAGACAATTACGAGCAGTACTTC,CASSTTDNYEQYF
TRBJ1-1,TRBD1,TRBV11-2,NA,TGTGCCAGCAGTCCCAGGGGGCATGGAGCTTTCTTT,CASSPRGHGAFF
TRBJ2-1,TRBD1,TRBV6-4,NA,TGTGCCAGCAGCGAACAGGGGGCTGACTACAATGAGCAGTTCTTC,CASSEQGADYNEQFF
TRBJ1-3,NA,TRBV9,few,TGTGCCAGCAGCGTAGGATCATCTAGCAACTCTGGAAACACCATATATTTT,CASSVGSSSNSGNTIYF
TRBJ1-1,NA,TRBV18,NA,TGTGCCAGCTCATCACAGAGGACAGAGAACACTGAAGCTTTCTTT,CASSSQRTENTEAFF
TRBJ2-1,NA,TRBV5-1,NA,TGCGCCAGCAGGGAAGGGGGGCATGAGCAGTTCTTC,CASREGGHEQFF
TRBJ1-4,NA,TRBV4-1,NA,TGCGCCAGCAGCCAGAATAGTGGACGGACTAATGAAAAACTGTTTTTT,CASSQNSGRTNEKLFF
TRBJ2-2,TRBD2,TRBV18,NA,TGTGCCAGCTCACGGGACTACTCGAACACCGGGGAGCTGTTTTTT,CASSRDYSNTGELFF
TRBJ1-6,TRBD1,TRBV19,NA,TGTGCCAGCGCGGGACAGCCCTTCTTACCCCTCCACTTT,CASAGQPFLPLHF
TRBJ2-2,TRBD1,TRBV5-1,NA,TGCGCCAGCAGCTTGGGGTGGACAGGGGGCCCCTGGTCCGGGGAGCTGTTTTTT,CASSLGWTGGPWSGELFF
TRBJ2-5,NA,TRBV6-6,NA,TGTGCCAGCAGTCCCCCCTCCTTGCTGGCGGGGAGGAACCGGGAGACCCAGTACTTC,CASSPPSLLAGRNRETQYF
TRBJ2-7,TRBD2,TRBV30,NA,TGTGCCTGGAGGGGGGGAAGCGGGAAGGATAGGGCCTACGAGCAGTACTTC,CAWRGGSGKDRAYEQYF
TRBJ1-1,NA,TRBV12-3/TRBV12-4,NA,TGTGCCAGCAGTCCGGGCGTTACAGCTGAAGCTTTCTTT,CASSPGVTAEAFF
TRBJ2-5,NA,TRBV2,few,TGTGCCAGCAGTGAAGGAATCCAAGAGACCCAGTACTTC,CASSEGIQETQYF
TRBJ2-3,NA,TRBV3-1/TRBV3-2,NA,TGTGCCAGCAGCCTTGGACTCAACACAGATACGCAGTATTTT,CASSLGLNTDTQYF
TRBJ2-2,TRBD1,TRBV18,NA,TGTGCCAGCTCACCCGTCACCATGACAGGGGCGAACACCGGGGAGCTGTTTTTT,CASSPVTMTGANTGELFF
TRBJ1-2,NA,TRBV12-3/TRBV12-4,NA,TGTGCCAGCAGTTTGGACAGCAGCTATGGCTACACCTTC,CASSLDSSYGYTF
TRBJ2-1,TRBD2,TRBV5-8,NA,TGTGCCAGCAGCTTTAGCGGGTGGGGCTCCTACAATGAGCAGTTCTTC,CASSFSGWGSYNEQFF
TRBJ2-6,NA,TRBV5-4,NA,TGTGCCAGCAGCTTGCAAGGCAGAATCAGCTCTGGGGCCAACGTCCTGACTTTC,CASSLQGRISSGANVLTF
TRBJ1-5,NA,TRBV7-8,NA,TGTGCCAGCAGCGTTGCCGCTGTTCAGCCCCAGCATTTT,CASSVAAVQPQHF
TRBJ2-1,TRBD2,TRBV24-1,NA,TGTGCCACCAGTGATTGGGGGCGAGCGGGAGGGCCGGTCAATGAGCAGTTCTTC,CATSDWGRAGGPVNEQFF
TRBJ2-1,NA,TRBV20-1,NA,TGCAGTGCTAGAGATAGGTATGAGCAGTTCTTC,CSARDRYEQFF
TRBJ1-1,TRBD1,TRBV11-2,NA,TGTGCCAGCAGCCGCAGGGGGATGAACACTGAAGCTTTCTTT,CASSRRGMNTEAFF
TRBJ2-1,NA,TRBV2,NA,TGTGCCAGCAGTGTAACTGGGTCCTACAATGAGCAGTTCTTC,CASSVTGSYNEQFF
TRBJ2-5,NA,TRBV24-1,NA,TGTGCCACCAGTGATTTGCGGGACTTGCGCGGGACCCAGTACTTC,CATSDLRDLRGTQYF
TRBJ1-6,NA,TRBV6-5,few,TGTGCCAGCAGCCTCCGCAGGGATAATTCACCCCTCCACTTT,CASSLRRDNSPLHF
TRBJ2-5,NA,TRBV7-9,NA,TGTGCCAGCAGCCCTCAAGAGACCCAGTACTTC,CASSPQETQYF
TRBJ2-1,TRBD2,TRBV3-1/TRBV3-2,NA,TGTGCCAGCAGCCAAGGGATAGCGGGAGGGGGCAATGAGCAGTTCTTC,CASSQGIAGGGNEQFF
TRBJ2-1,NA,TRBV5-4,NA,TGTGCCAGCAGCCCCAACCGGCGAGACGCCACCAATGAGCAGTTCTTC,CASSPNRRDATNEQFF
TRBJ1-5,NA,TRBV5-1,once,TGCGCCAGCAGCTTCCCAGGTCGCGGCAATCAGCCCCAGCATTTT,CASSFPGRGNQPQHF
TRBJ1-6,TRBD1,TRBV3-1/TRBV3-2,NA,TGTGCCAGCAGCCCGAACAGGGGGGCGAAAATGGATTCACCCCTCCACTTT,CASSPNRGAKMDSPLHF
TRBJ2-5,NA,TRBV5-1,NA,TGCGCCAGCAGAGGGCAAGAGACCCAGTACTTC,CASRGQETQYF
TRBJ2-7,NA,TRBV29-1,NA,TGCAGCGCTAGGACAGTCTCGGAAGGGCAGTACTTC,CSARTVSEGQYF
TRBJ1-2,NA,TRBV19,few,TGTGCCAGTAGTATTAAGGGGACTTCGGATGGCTACACCTTC,CASSIKGTSDGYTF
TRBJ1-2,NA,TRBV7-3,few,TGTGCCAGCACCTTACAGAGGGAGGTTAGGGGCTACACCTTC,CASTLQREVRGYTF
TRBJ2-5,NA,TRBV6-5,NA,TGTGCCAGCAGTAGGACAGTCCAAGAGACCCAGTACTTC,CASSRTVQETQYF
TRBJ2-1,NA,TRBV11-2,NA,TGTGCCAGCAGCGTACAGGGATGGCGGTCCTACAATGAGCAGTTCTTC,CASSVQGWRSYNEQFF
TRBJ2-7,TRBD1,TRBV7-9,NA,TGTGCCAGCAGCCATGACAGGGTGTCTTTCGTAACCAACGAGCAGTACTTC,CASSHDRVSFVTNEQYF
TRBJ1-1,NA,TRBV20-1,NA,TGCAGTGCTGGCCGAGAGCAGAAAGCTTTCTTT,CSAGREQKAFF
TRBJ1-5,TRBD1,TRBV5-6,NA,TGTGCCAGCAGCTTAAAAGACAGGGACATAAGCAATCAGCCCCAGCATTTT,CASSLKDRDISNQPQHF